The clone carrying this TCR beta chain was recorded many times. These data belong to a study of T cell repertoires in cytomegalovirus infection. TCRdb passed the reads through MiXCR, listing each CDR3 protein once. The table shows about 400,000 distinct CDR3 sequences, with around a sixth occurring only once. The CDR3 extends over 14 amino acids. Germline CDR1 is SGHTA and CDR2 is FQGNSA. The junction had 1 base not matched to a gene; V was cut back by 1 base and J by 3 bases. The origin of this receptor is a human donor in good health (CMV status not recorded). Some clones in this sample may be carry-over from other donors' samples. V is TRBV7-2 and J is TRBJ2-7, with TRBD2 matching 9 bases. Sequenced material: PBMCs. CDR3 sequence reads: CASSLVAGDYEQYF. As DNA, the CDR3 is TGTGCCAGCAGCTTAGTAGCGGGGGACTACGAGCAGTACTTC.